This T cell receptor beta chain was sequenced for a study of regulatory T cells in long-lasting Graves disease. Specified time point: persistent/refractory GD, antithyroid drugs over 5 years with positive TRAb. The TCR library was prepared using RNA isolated from PBMCs. The guidelines of the American Thyroid Association were the basis for diagnosing Graves' disease. Assembly of TCR beta libraries relied on iRepertoire HTBI primers together with Arm-PCR of CDR3 regions. TCRdb processed the multiplex PCR reads anew with MiXCR; each CDR3 protein has one entry. The data show over 250,000 distinct CDR3 sequences, around 20% seen once. Study-wide points: Segments TRBV28, TRBJ1-2 and TRBJ2-5 showed preferential usage in persistent disease. Persistent patients shared more public clonotypes (fewer than 3,000) than newly diagnosed patients (approximately 1,000). Persistent Graves' disease cases displayed lower TCR diversity than newly diagnosed ones.

Germline CDR1 reads SGHVS; CDR2 reads FQNEAQ. Trimming removed 3 bases at V and 5 bases at J, with 19 bases between. The CDR3 totals 16 residues. This clonotype appeared a few times. What it recognizes is unknown. The TCR was taken from a female donor with Graves disease. The input for sequencing was peripheral blood mononuclear cells (PBMCs), taken when the disease was refractory, from a patient treated with antithyroid drugs. V and J are TRBV7-8 and TRBJ1-1, with a possible D match to TRBD1 (5 bases). CDR3 region: CASSFSGGGLRTEAFF. As DNA, the CDR3 is TGTGCCAGCAGCTTTTCGGGGGGAGGTCTTCGGACTGAAGCTTTCTTT. The full variable domain, its missing parts supplied by reference TRBV7-8 and TRBJ1-1, is GAGVSQSPRYKVAKRGQDVALRCDPISGHVSLFWYQQALGQGPEFLTYFQNEAQLDKSGLPSDRFFAERPEGSVSTLKIQRTQQEDSAVYLCASSFSGGGLRTEAFFGQGTRLTVV.